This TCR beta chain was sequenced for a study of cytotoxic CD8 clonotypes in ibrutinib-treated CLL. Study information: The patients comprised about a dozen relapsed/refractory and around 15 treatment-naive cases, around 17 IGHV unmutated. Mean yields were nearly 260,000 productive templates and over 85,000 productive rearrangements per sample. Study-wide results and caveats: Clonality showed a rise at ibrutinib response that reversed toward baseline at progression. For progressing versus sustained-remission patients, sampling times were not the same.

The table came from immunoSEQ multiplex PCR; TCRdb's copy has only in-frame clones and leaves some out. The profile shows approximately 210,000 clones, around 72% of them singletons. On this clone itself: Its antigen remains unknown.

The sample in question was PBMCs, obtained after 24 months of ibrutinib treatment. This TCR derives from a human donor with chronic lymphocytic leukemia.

The CDR3 region is CASRRTGGGDTEAFF. DNA of the CDR3: TGTGCCAGCAGGCGGACAGGGGGCGGGGACACTGAAGCTTTCTTT. The chain employs TRBV6-5 and TRBJ1-1; TRBD1 agrees at 11 bases. CDR1 and CDR2 (germline): MNHEY, SVGAGI. This CDR3 is 15 amino acids long. V trimming: 6 bases; J trimming: 3 bases; junction bases outside the gene matches: 6.